This T cell receptor beta chain was captured in a study of response to subunit inactivated influenza vaccine. TCRdb reprocessed the RT-PCR reads with MiXCR, giving one entry per CDR3 protein. The data hold roughly 620,000 distinct CDR3 sequences, with about 11% observed a single time. The CDR3 contains 16 residues. V shed 7 bases, J shed 0 bases, and the junction held 5 bases outside the gene matches. Germline loops: CDR1 MDHEN, CDR2 SYDVKM. Another study also made use of these data, one on T cells expressing NK-cell markers. That source adds: The authors made TCR beta cDNA libraries by 5'RACE template switching. This switching added a universal primer site and UMIs. Cells sorted as CD3+CD56+NKG2C+, CD3+CD56+NKG2C- and CD3+CD56-NKG2C+ T cells supplied the TCR beta repertoires. Of CD8+ T cells, about 1.0-7.5% belonged to dominant NKG2C+ clonotypes in 5 to 7 donors. Similarly, these clonotypes led the CD3+CD56-NKG2C+ fraction as well in a few donors. Questions lingered over whether expanded NKG2C+ T cell clones were HCMV-specific.

The sequence was collected from a man in his forties or fifties who received an inactivated influenza vaccine. The starting material was PBMCs from blood, obtained on the day of vaccination. V gene TRBV28 combines with J gene TRBJ1-6, with 8 bases aligning to TRBD1. The CDR3 nucleotides read TGTGCCAGCAACGGACAGGGCATCTCCTATAATTCACCCCTCCACTTT. Translating it yields CASNGQGISYNSPLHF. The variable domain in full, completed from reference TRBV28 and TRBJ1-6, reads DVKVTQSSRYLVKRTGEKVFLECVQDMDHENMFWYRQDPGLGLRLIYFSYDVKMKEKGDIPEGYSVSREKKERFSLILESASTNQTSMYLCASNGQGISYNSPLHFGNGTRLTVT.